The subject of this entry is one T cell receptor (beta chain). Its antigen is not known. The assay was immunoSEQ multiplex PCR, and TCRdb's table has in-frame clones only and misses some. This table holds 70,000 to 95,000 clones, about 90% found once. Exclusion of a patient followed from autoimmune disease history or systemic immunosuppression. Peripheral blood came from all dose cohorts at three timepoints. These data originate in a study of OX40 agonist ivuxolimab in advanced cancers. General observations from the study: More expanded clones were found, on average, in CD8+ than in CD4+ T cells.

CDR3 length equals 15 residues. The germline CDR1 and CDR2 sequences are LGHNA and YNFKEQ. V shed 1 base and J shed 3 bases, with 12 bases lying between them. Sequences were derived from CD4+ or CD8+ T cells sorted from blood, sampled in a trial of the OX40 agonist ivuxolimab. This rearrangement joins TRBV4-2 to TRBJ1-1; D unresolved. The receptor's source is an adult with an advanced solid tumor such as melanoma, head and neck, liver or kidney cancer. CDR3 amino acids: CASSQVPSHDTEAFF. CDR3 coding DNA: TGTGCCAGCAGCCAAGTTCCCAGCCACGACACTGAAGCTTTCTTT.